A single count supports the clone carrying this TCR beta chain. Its antigen is currently unknown. Time point denoted: week 35, safety follow-up. What each vaccine dose contained was 300 ug of mutant IDH1 20-mer peptide, accompanied by topical imiquimod. Each donor presented with a new WHO grade 3 or 4 astrocytoma that tested IDH1-mutant and showed ATRX loss. CDR3 length: 13 amino acids. Germline CDR1 MDHEN, CDR2 SYDVKM. Trimming took off 1 base at V and 8 bases at J, with 11 bases between the two ends. The entry originates in a study of a mutant IDH1 vaccine in newly diagnosed glioma. Study information: Therapy received beforehand was radiotherapy, temozolomide, or both, with most patients given both. Study results and caveats: The occurrence of vaccine-induced immune responses was seen in 80% to 95% of patients.

Sequencing was performed with immunoSEQ multiplex PCR; in TCRdb, only in-frame clones are kept and a portion is missing. The sample contains about 45,000 clones, around 94% of which appear only once. The TCR was taken from a middle-aged man with glioma. Sequenced here: PBMCs, sampled from a glioma patient whose treatment included an IDH1 peptide vaccine. The genes are TRBV28 and TRBJ1-2; D is unresolved. DNA of the CDR3: TGTGCCAGCAGTTTATCCGGATTACTAGGCTACACCTTC. This sequence encodes CASSLSGLLGYTF.